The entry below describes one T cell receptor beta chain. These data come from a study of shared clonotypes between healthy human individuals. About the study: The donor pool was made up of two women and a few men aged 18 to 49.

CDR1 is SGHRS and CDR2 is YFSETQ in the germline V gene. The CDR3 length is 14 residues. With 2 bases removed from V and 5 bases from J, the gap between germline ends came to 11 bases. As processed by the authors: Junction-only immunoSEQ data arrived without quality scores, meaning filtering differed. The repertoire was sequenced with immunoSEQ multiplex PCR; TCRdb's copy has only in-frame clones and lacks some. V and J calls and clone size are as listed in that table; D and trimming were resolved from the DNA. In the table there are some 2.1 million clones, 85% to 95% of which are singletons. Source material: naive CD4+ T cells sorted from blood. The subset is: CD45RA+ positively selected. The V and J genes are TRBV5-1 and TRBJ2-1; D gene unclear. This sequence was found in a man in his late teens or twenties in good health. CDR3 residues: CASSFGFINNEQFF. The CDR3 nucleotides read TGCGCCAGCAGCTTCGGGTTTATCAACAATGAGCAGTTCTTC.